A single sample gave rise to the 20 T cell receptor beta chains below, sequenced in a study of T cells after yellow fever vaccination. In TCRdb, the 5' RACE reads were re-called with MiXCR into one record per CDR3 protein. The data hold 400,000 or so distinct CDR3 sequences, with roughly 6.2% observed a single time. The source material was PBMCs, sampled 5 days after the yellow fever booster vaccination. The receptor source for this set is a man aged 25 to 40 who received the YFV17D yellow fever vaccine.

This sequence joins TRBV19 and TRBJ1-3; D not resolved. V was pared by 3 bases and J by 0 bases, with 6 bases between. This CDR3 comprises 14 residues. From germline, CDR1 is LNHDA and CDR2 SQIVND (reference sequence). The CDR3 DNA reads TGTGCCAGTAGTATTGAGAGCTCTGGAAACACCATATATTTT. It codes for CASSIESSGNTIYF.

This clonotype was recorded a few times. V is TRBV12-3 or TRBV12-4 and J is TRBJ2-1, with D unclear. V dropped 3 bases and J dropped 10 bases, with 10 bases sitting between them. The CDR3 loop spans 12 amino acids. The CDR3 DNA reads TGTGCCAGCAGTTTTGGGTGGACGGAGCAGTTCTTC. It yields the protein CASSFGWTEQFF.

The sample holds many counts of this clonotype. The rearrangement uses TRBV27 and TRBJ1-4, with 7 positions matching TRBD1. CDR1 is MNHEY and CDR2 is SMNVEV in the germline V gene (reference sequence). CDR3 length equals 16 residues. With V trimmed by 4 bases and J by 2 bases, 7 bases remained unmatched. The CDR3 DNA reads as TGTGCCAGCAGTTCCCTCCCGGGACAGACTAATGAAAAACTGTTTTTT. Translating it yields CASSSLPGQTNEKLFF.

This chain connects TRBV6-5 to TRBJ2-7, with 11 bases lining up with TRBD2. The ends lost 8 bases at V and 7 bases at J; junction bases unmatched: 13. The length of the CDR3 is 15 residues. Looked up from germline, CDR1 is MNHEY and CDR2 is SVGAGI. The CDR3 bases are TGTGCCAGCCTGGGACTAGCGGACGTGGGGGGAGAGCAGTACTTC. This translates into CASLGLADVGGEQYF.

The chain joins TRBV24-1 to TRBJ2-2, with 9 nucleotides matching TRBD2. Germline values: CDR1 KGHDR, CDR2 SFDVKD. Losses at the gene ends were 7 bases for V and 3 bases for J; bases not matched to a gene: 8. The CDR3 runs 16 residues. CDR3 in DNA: TGTGCCACCAGCGCCCTAGCGGGAAGAGACACCGGGGAGCTGTTTTTT. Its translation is CATSALAGRDTGELFF.

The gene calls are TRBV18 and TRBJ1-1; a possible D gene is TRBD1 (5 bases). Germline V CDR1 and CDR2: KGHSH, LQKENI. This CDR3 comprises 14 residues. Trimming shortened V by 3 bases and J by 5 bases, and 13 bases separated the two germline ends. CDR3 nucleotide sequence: TGTGCCAGCTCACCGTCCCGGGGGACGACTGAAGCTTTCTTT. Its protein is CASSPSRGTTEAFF. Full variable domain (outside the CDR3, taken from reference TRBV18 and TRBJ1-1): NAGVMQNPRHLVRRRGQEARLRCSPMKGHSHVYWYRQLPEEGLKFMVYLQKENIIDESGMPKERFSAEFPKEGPSILRIQQVVRGDSAAYFCASSPSRGTTEAFFGQGTRLTVV.

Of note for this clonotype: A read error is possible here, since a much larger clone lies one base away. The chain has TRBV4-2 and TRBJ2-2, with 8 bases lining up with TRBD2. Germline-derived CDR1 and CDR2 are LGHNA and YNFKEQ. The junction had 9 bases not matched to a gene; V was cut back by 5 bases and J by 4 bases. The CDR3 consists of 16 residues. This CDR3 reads CASSERAGVGTGELFF. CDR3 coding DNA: TGTGCCAGCAGCGAAAGAGCGGGAGTGGGCACCGGGGAGCTGTTTTTT.

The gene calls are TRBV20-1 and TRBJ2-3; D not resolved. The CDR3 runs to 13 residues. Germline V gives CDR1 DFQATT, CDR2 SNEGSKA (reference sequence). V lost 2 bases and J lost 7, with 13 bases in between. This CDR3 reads CSARRAAANTQYF. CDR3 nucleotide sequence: TGCAGTGCTAGACGGGCCGCAGCGAATACGCAGTATTTT.

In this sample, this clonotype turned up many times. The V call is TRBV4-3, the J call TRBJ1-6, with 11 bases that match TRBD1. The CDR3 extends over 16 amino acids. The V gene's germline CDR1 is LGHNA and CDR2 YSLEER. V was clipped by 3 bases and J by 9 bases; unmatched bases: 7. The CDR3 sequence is CASSQAPGQGVSPLHF. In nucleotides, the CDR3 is TGCGCCAGCAGCCAGGCTCCGGGACAGGGGGTTTCACCCCTCCACTTT.

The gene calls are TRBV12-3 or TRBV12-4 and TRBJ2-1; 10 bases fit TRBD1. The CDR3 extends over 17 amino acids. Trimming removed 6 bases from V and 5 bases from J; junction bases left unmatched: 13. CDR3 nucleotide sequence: TGTGCCAGCAGCCGGGACAGGGGATTTCTAGCGGACAATGAGCAGTTCTTC. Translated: CASSRDRGFLADNEQFF.

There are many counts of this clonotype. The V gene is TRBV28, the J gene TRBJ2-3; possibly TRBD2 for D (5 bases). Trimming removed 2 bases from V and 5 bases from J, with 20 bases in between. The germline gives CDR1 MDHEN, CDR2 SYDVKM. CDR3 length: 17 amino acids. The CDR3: CASSLRSGGPAGDTQYF. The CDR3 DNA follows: TGTGCCAGCAGTTTAAGGTCTGGAGGCCCCGCGGGAGATACGCAGTATTTT.

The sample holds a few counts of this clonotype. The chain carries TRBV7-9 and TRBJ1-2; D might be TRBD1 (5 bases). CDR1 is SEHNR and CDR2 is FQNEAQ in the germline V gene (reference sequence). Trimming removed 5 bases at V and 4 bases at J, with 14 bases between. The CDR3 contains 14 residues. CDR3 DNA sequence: TGTGCCAGCAGCCCCGACGGCGGGGGCTATGGCTACACCTTC. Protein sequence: CASSPDGGGYGYTF.

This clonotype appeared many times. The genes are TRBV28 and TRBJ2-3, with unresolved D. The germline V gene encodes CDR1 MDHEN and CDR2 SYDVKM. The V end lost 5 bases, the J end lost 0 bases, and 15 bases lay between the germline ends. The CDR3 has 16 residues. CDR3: CASSQLGRSSTDTQYF. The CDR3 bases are TGTGCCAGCAGTCAACTGGGCCGGTCTAGCACAGATACGCAGTATTTT. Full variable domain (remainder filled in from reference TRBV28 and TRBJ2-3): DVKVTQSSRYLVKRTGEKVFLECVQDMDHENMFWYRQDPGLGLRLIYFSYDVKMKEKGDIPEGYSVSREKKERFSLILESASTNQTSMYLCASSQLGRSSTDTQYFGPGTRLTVL.

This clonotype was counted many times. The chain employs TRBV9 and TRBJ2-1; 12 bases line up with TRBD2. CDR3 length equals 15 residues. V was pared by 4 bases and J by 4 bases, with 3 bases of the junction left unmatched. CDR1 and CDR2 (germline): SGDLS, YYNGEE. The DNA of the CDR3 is TGTGCCAGCAGCTCCACTAGCGGGGGGTACAATGAGCAGTTCTTC. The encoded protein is CASSSTSGGYNEQFF. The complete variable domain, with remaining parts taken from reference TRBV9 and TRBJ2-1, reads DSGVTQTPKHLITATGQRVTLRCSPRSGDLSVYWYQQSLDQGLQFLIQYYNGEERAKGNILERFSAQQFPDLHSELNLSSLELGDSALYFCASSSTSGGYNEQFFGPGTRLTVL.

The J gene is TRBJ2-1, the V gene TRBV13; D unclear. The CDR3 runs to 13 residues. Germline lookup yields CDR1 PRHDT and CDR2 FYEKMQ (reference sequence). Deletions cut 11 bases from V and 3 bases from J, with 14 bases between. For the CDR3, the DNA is TGTGCCGGATCCCTGGGTCTCTACAATGAGCAGTTCTTC. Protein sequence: CAGSLGLYNEQFF.

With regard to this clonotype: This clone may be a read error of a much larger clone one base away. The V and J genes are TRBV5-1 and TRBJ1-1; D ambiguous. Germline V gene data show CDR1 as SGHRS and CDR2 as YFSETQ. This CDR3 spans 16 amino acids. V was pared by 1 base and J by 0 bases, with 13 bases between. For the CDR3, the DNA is TGCGCCAGCAGCTTGTATGGCCGGATATTGAACACTGAAGCTTTCTTT. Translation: CASSLYGRILNTEAFF.

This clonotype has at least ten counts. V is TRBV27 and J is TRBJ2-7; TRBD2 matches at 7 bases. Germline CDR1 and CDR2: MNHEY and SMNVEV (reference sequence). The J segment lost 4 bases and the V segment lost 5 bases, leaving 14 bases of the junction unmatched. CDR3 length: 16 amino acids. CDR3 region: CASSLYPGLVLYEQYF. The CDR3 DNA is TGTGCCAGCAGTCTTTATCCTGGACTAGTTTTATACGAGCAGTACTTC.

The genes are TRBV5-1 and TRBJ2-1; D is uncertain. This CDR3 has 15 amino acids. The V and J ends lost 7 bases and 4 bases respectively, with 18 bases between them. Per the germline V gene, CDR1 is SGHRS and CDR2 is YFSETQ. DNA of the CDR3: TGCGCCAGCCGCTCCCCGGATGCAATTTACAATGAGCAGTTCTTC. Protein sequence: CASRSPDAIYNEQFF.

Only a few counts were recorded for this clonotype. The CDR3 loop is CASSLRGGMETQYF. The CDR3 DNA follows: TGTGCCAGCAGCTTGCGCGGAGGGATGGAGACCCAGTACTTC. The chain employs TRBV5-4 and TRBJ2-5; D is possibly TRBD2 (6 bases). This CDR3 region has 14 residues. CDR1 is SGHNT, CDR2 YYREEE, per germline (reference sequence). The ends were cut back, 1 base at V and 5 bases at J, with 12 bases in the middle.

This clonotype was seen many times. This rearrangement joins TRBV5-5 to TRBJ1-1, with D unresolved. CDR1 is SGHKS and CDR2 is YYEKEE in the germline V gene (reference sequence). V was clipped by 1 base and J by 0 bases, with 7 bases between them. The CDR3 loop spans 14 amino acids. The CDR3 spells CASSLSLMNTEAFF. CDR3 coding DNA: TGTGCCAGCAGCTTGTCTCTCATGAACACTGAAGCTTTCTTT. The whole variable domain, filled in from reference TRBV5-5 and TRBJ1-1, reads DAGVTQSPTHLIKTRGQQVTLRCSPISGHKSVSWYQQVLGQGPQFIFQYYEKEERGRGNFPDRFSARQFPNYSSELNVNALLLGDSALYLCASSLSLMNTEAFFGQGTRLTVV.